Listed below are T cell receptor beta chains from one sample, sequenced in a study of T-cell reconstitution after alpha-beta-depleted transplantation in children. TCRdb reprocessed the PCR reads via MiXCR and lists one record per CDR3 protein. The sample lists hundreds of thousands of distinct CDR3 sequences, approximately 15% occurring once. Sequenced material: PBMCs, mostly from graft donor cells, taken 360 days after TCRalphabeta/CD19-depleted stem cell transplant. The source is a male patient younger than 18 who had a stem cell transplant for acute lymphoblastic leukemia, so the T cells may come from the graft donor. The CDR3 runs from the conserved cysteine through the conserved F or W. A D gene is named only where the DNA matches it firmly. Only some rows state a clone size, as once, few, many or a class for expanded clones.

clone_size j_call v_call d_call cdr3_nt cdr3_aa
- TRBJ2-6 TRBV7-8 TRBD2 TGTGCCAGCAGCTACTCACGCAGCGGGGGGGACCCCTCTGGGGCCAACGTCCTGACTTTC CASSYSRSGGDPSGANVLTF
- TRBJ2-1 TRBV18 - TGTGCCAGCTCACCACAGGGAGGAGAGGGCAATGAGCAGTTCTTC CASSPQGGEGNEQFF
- TRBJ2-6 TRBV5-1 - TGCGCCAGCAGAAACACCTCCTCTGGGGCCAACGTCCTGACTTTC CASRNTSSGANVLTF
- TRBJ2-3 TRBV20-1 TRBD2 TGCTGTGCTCGATTAGGGAGGGTAGCTAGCGGGAGTGCAGATACGCAGTATTTT CCARLGRVASGSADTQYF
few TRBJ2-7 TRBV3-1 - TGTGCCAGCAGCCCACCGGGACTTATATACGAGCAGTACTTC CASSPPGLIYEQYF
- TRBJ2-7 TRBV20-1 TRBD2 TGCAGTGCTATACTACTAGCGATATCCTACGAGCAGTACTTC CSAILLAISYEQYF
few TRBJ2-2 TRBV7-6 - TGTGCCAGCAGCTTAGCGGCGGCAGGGGCCTCGACCGGGGAGCTGTTTTTT CASSLAAAGASTGELFF
once TRBJ2-5 TRBV7-9 - TGTGCCAGCAGCCCCCGGATGAGCATTTGGGAGACCCAGTACTTC CASSPRMSIWETQYF
- TRBJ2-2 TRBV5-1 - TGCGCCAGCAGCTTGGCCGGAACGCTGACCGGGGAGCTGTTTTTT CASSLAGTLTGELFF
few TRBJ2-1 TRBV15 TRBD2 TGTGCCACCAGCGATAATGGGCGGGAGGGCCACTATGAGCAGTTCTTC CATSDNGREGHYEQFF
- TRBJ1-2 TRBV12-5 - TGTGCTAGTGGTTCATACACAGGGTATGGCTACACCTTC CASGSYTGYGYTF
few TRBJ1-1 TRBV5-1 - TGCGCCAGCGTAGGACTGTGGGGGATCCTGAACACTGAAGCTTTCTTT CASVGLWGILNTEAFF
- TRBJ2-1 TRBV12-3/TRBV12-4 TRBD2 TGTGCCAGCAGTTTAGTTGGGGGACTAGCTTACCTTGGGCAGTTCTTC CASSLVGGLAYLGQFF
- TRBJ2-7 TRBV5-6 TRBD2 TGTGCCAGCAGTGGGACTAGCGGGCTCTCCTACGAGCAGTACTTC CASSGTSGLSYEQYF
- TRBJ1-5 TRBV20-1 - TGCAGTGCCCCTAGGCGCGGAAATAGCAATCAGCCCCAGCATTTT CSAPRRGNSNQPQHF
- TRBJ1-1 TRBV5-1 - TGCGCCAGCAGCCCAAGGCACCTGAACACTGAAGCTTTCTTT CASSPRHLNTEAFF
few TRBJ1-2 TRBV18 TRBD1 TGTGCCAGCTCACCGGGACAGGCATATGGCTACACCTTC CASSPGQAYGYTF
- TRBJ2-1 TRBV11-3 - TGTGCCAGCAGCCCGGCTAGCGCTTACAATGAGCAGTTCTTC CASSPASAYNEQFF
few TRBJ1-2 TRBV7-9 - TGTGCCAGCAGCCCGCTCCGGTCTGGCTACACCTTC CASSPLRSGYTF
- TRBJ2-3 TRBV20-1 - TGCAGTGCTATACAGACTACGCGGACCACAGATACGCAGTATTTT CSAIQTTRTTDTQYF
- TRBJ2-5 TRBV11-3 TRBD1 TGTGCCAGCAGCTTAGAAGGGACAGGGGCCCAGACCCAGTACTTC CASSLEGTGAQTQYF
many TRBJ1-5 TRBV12-3/TRBV12-4 TRBD1 TGTGCCAGCAGTTCTGGGACAGGGCCCAATCAGCCCCAGCATTTT CASSSGTGPNQPQHF
few TRBJ2-1 TRBV24-1 TRBD2 TGTGCCACCAGTGCGTCTCGGGGACTAGCGCCATACAATGAGCAGTTCTTC CATSASRGLAPYNEQFF
many TRBJ1-6 TRBV5-1 TRBD1 TGCGCCAGGATTGGGACAGGGGGATCACCCCTCCACTTT CARIGTGGSPLHF
- TRBJ1-2 TRBV5-1 - TGCGCCAGCAGCCCGGACAGTCTTAACTATGGCTACACCTTC CASSPDSLNYGYTF
few TRBJ2-2 TRBV3-1 TRBD2 TGTGCCAGCAGCGTAGCGGGAAACACCGGGGAGCTGTTTTTT CASSVAGNTGELFF
- TRBJ1-1 TRBV2 - TGTGCCACCCCTCGGAGTGGCACTGAAGCTTTCTTT CATPRSGTEAFF
few TRBJ1-4 TRBV27 - TGTGCCAGCAGTTTATTGGGGGTAACAACTAATGAAAAACTGTTTTTT CASSLLGVTTNEKLFF
- TRBJ2-3 TRBV27 TRBD1 TGTGCCAGCAGTCTTGGGACAGGGTTCCTCACAGATACGCAGTATTTT CASSLGTGFLTDTQYF
few TRBJ2-1 TRBV9 TRBD2 TGTGCCAGTGCTAGCGGGAGAACCTACAATGAGCAGTTCTTC CASASGRTYNEQFF
few TRBJ2-7 TRBV9 TRBD1 TGTGCCAGCAGCACCAGACAGGGGACCTACGAGCAGTACTTC CASSTRQGTYEQYF
- TRBJ2-1 TRBV20-1 - TGCAGCCCCGGAGCCCTTTGGAAATATGAGCAGTTCTTC CSPGALWKYEQFF